Each of the 21 T cell receptor beta chains below was sequenced from the same sample in a study of blood T cells in healthy people across ages. A sample-barcoded 5' primer and a J-beta primer mix were used in a second PCR of about 7 to 12 cycles. TCRdb re-called the 5' RACE reads with MiXCR, one entry per CDR3 protein. This repertoire shows about 1.7 million distinct CDR3 sequences, 28% found once; its top ten account for 7.7%. Sequencing was carried out using blood. All receptors derive from a woman in her twenties or thirties in good health.

The chain combines TRBV27 with TRBJ2-5; the D is unclear. This CDR3 spans 15 amino acids. Germline loops: CDR1 MNHEY, CDR2 SMNVEV (reference sequence). The V and J ends lost 2 bases and 11 bases respectively, with 21 bases between them. CDR3: CASSLGHNGYNEQYF. The CDR3 DNA follows: TGTGCCAGCAGTTTAGGGCATAATGGGTACAATGAGCAGTACTTC.

A few counts support this clonotype. The chain is built from TRBV28 and TRBJ1-2; no reliable D call. Deletions cut 6 bases from V and 7 bases from J, with 18 bases between. CDR1 MDHEN and CDR2 SYDVKM come from the germline V gene. CDR3 size: 14 residues. CDR3 in DNA: TGTGCCAGCAGGGAAGGTGGGGTTTTAACTGGCTACACCTTC. Its protein is CASREGGVLTGYTF.

This clonotype was observed at least ten times. One end of the junction fails to match germline, which may point to a read error. V gene TRBV5-1 combines with J gene TRBJ2-6; weak D call: TRBD1 (6 bases). This CDR3 has 15 residues. Germline lookup yields CDR1 SGHRS and CDR2 YFSETQ. CDR3 region: CASSLGGSGANVLTF. CDR3 nucleotides: TGTGCCAGCAGCTTAGGGGGCTCTGGGGCCAACGTCCTGACTTTC. Full variable domain (remainder filled in from reference TRBV5-1 and TRBJ2-6): KAGVTQTPRYLIKTRGQQVTLSCSPISGHRSVSWYQQTPGQGLQFLFEYFSETQRNKGNFPGRFSGRQFSNSRSEMNVSTLELGDSALYLCASSLGGSGANVLTFGAGSRLTVL.

This clonotype turned up a few times. The chain joins TRBV20-1 to TRBJ1-5; D call uncertain. Germline assignment: CDR1 DFQATT and CDR2 SNEGSKA (reference sequence). Trimming removed 6 bases from V and 0 bases from J, with 15 bases in between. The CDR3 runs 15 residues. The CDR3 sequence: CSAREGRYSNQPQHF. CDR3 coding DNA: TGCAGTGCCCGAGAGGGAAGGTATAGCAATCAGCCCCAGCATTTT.

The sample holds many counts of this clonotype. As DNA, the CDR3 is TGTGCCAGCAGCTTGTGGACAACCTACAATGAGCAGTTCTTC. Translation: CASSLWTTYNEQFF. The gene calls are TRBV7-9 and TRBJ2-1, with TRBD1 as a possible D gene (5 bases). The CDR3 has 14 amino acids. Germline V lookup: CDR1 SEHNR, CDR2 FQNEAQ (reference sequence). Trimming took off 3 bases at V and 2 bases at J, with 8 bases between the two ends.

Details on this clonotype: A much larger clone is a single base away; this may be a read error. The chain couples TRBV18 to TRBJ1-2; TRBD1 might be the D (6 bases). The CDR3 contains 13 residues. Germline V CDR1 and CDR2: KGHSH, LQKENI. The CDR3 sequence: CAGSPPDSYGYTF. The CDR3 region has the DNA TGTGCCGGCTCACCACCGGACAGTTATGGCTACACCTTC. Full variable domain (remainder filled in from reference TRBV18 and TRBJ1-2): NAGVMQNPRHLVRRRGQEARLRCSPMKGHSHVYWYRQLPEEGLKFMVYLQKENIIDESGMPKERFSAEFPKEGPSILRIQQVVRGDSAAYFCAGSPPDSYGYTFGSGTRLTVV.

This clonotype has more than one count but fewer than ten. The rearrangement links TRBV7-9 to TRBJ2-1, with unresolved D. V lost 3 bases, J lost 7 bases, and 10 bases lay in between. Germline assignment: CDR1 SEHNR and CDR2 FQNEAQ (reference sequence). The CDR3 is made up of 13 amino acids. CDR3 in amino acids: CASSFNPRNEQFF. In DNA form, the CDR3 reads TGTGCCAGCAGCTTTAATCCCCGGAATGAGCAGTTCTTC.

The chain couples TRBV7-3 to TRBJ2-1, with 9 bases identical to TRBD2. The germline gives CDR1 SGHTA, CDR2 FQGTGA. V shed 3 bases, J shed 3 bases, and the junction held 6 bases outside the gene matches. The length of the CDR3 is 16 residues. CDR3 DNA: TGTGCCAGCAGCTTGTTAGCGGGGGCCGTCTACAATGAGCAGTTCTTC. Translating gives CASSLLAGAVYNEQFF.

The rearrangement uses TRBV30 and TRBJ1-2; D remains ambiguous. This CDR3 contains 11 residues. Trimming took 0 bases from V and 9 from J, leaving 8 bases between them. Germline-derived CDR1 and CDR2 are GTSNPN and SVGIG (reference sequence). The CDR3: CAWSVGASYTF. DNA of the CDR3: TGTGCCTGGAGTGTAGGTGCTAGCTACACCTTC.

This clonotype was seen only once. The rearrangement uses TRBV4-2 and TRBJ1-6; D remains ambiguous. Per germline, CDR1 LGHNA and CDR2 YNFKEQ. CDR3 size: 15 residues. The V gene lost 1 base and the J gene lost 9 bases, with 13 bases spanning the gap. CDR3 sequence reads: CASSQVGQEASPLHF. The DNA of the CDR3 is TGTGCCAGCAGCCAAGTCGGGCAAGAAGCTTCACCCCTCCACTTT.

The chain couples TRBV12-3 or TRBV12-4 to TRBJ1-2; no definite D call. CDR3 length: 13 residues. Trimming stripped 5 bases from V and 4 bases from J, with 11 bases between. This CDR3 is CASSPSTTYGYTF. For the CDR3, the DNA is TGTGCCAGCAGTCCCTCGACAACCTATGGCTACACCTTC.

This clonotype was counted only a few times. The chain is built from TRBV20-1 and TRBJ2-7, with 7 bases lining up with TRBD1. Germline lookup yields CDR1 DFQATT and CDR2 SNEGSKA (reference sequence). V lost 0 bases to trimming and J lost 2 bases; unmatched junction nucleotides: 7. CDR3 length: 15 residues. The CDR3 here is CSARDRTGDTYEQYF. The CDR3 DNA follows: TGCAGTGCTAGAGATAGAACAGGGGATACCTACGAGCAGTACTTC.

This clonotype was counted only a few times. A junction boundary mismatches the germline segment, possibly from a read error. The chain links TRBV9 to TRBJ1-2, with D possibly matching TRBD1 (5 bases). This CDR3 is 15 amino acids long. The germline gives CDR1 SGDLS, CDR2 YYNGEE. The CDR3 sequence is CVSNPQAGNGDGYTF. The DNA for the CDR3 is TGTGTCAGCAACCCCCAGGCAGGGAACGGGGATGGCTACACCTTC.

The chain employs TRBV27 and TRBJ2-1, with 9 bases that match TRBD2. V shed 5 bases and J 9 bases; nucleotides not matched to a gene: 11. The CDR3 totals 15 residues. The germline CDR1 and CDR2 sequences are MNHEY and SMNVEV (reference sequence). This chain's CDR3 is CASSPPGTSRTEQFF. CDR3 sequence (DNA): TGTGCCAGCAGTCCCCCCGGGACTAGCCGCACTGAGCAGTTCTTC.

The chain is built from TRBV10-3 and TRBJ1-5; possibly TRBD1 for D (6 bases). V shed 2 bases and J shed 2 bases, with 13 bases lying between them. Germline V gene data show CDR1 as ENHRY and CDR2 as SYGVKD. The CDR3 has 16 amino acids. The CDR3 sequence: CAISEDDRRGNQPQHF. CDR3 bases: TGTGCCATCAGTGAGGACGACAGGAGGGGCAATCAGCCCCAGCATTTT.

J is TRBJ2-1 and V is TRBV5-1; weak D call: TRBD1 (6 bases). Germline V CDR1 and CDR2: SGHRS, YFSETQ. The ends were cut back, 7 bases at V and 7 bases at J, with 15 bases in the middle. CDR3 length: 13 amino acids. The CDR3 nucleotides read TGCGCCAGCGTGGACAGACTACTGAATGAGCAGTTCTTC. This sequence encodes CASVDRLLNEQFF. Full variable domain (remainder filled in from reference TRBV5-1 and TRBJ2-1): KAGVTQTPRYLIKTRGQQVTLSCSPISGHRSVSWYQQTPGQGLQFLFEYFSETQRNKGNFPGRFSGRQFSNSRSEMNVSTLELGDSALYLCASVDRLLNEQFFGPGTRLTVL.

This clonotype was seen a few times. At one end, the junction sequence differs from germline, possibly due to a read error. The chain is built from TRBV10-3 and TRBJ2-7, with D possibly TRBD1 on 5 matching bases. The CDR3 has 15 amino acids. Germline CDR1 ENHRY, CDR2 SYGVKD. The CDR3: CAISDNTGNSCEQYF. The CDR3 DNA follows: TGTGCCATCAGTGACAATACAGGCAACTCCTGCGAGCAGTACTTC.

The rearrangement joins TRBV7-2 to TRBJ2-7; the D gene is possibly TRBD2 (6 bases). Germline values: CDR1 SGHTA, CDR2 FQGNSA. This CDR3 spans 14 amino acids. V lost 3 bases to trimming and J lost 3 bases, with 12 bases between them. Here the CDR3 DNA reads TGTGCCAGCAGCTTCGGAGGGTATGGCTACGAGCAGTACTTC. As protein: CASSFGGYGYEQYF.

V gene TRBV5-1 combines with J gene TRBJ2-5; 7 nucleotides match TRBD2. Germline-derived CDR1 and CDR2 are SGHRS and YFSETQ. This CDR3 is 16 amino acids long. Losses at the gene ends were 4 bases for V and 4 bases for J; bases not matched to a gene: 13. DNA of the CDR3: TGCGCCAGCAGCCGGGGGAGGAGCGGGGCACGAGAGACCCAGTACTTC. Amino acids: CASSRGRSGARETQYF.

This clonotype turned up a few times. V is TRBV7-2 and J is TRBJ1-5; D remains ambiguous. Germline loops: CDR1 SGHTA, CDR2 FQGNSA. There are 13 residues in the CDR3. V lost 1 base and J 7 bases, leaving 8 bases between the germline ends. DNA for the CDR3: TGTGCCAGCAGCTTAGGGTTAGCACAGCCCCAGCATTTT. This encodes CASSLGLAQPQHF.

This clonotype was seen a handful of times. Sequence at one end of the junction differs from germline and may be a read error. The chain carries TRBV3-1 and TRBJ2-7; a weak D match, TRBD2 (5 bases). The CDR3 length is 17 residues. Per the germline V gene, CDR1 is LGHDT and CDR2 is YNNKEL (reference sequence). CDR3 amino acids: CARSSPRSGSFRYEQYF. CDR3 sequence (DNA): TGTGCCCGCAGCTCCCCTCGCTCGGGGTCCTTCCGCTACGAGCAGTACTTC.